A single sample is the source of the 10 T cell receptor beta chains below, sequenced in a study of T cell responses to AZD1222 COVID-19 vaccine. Produced via immunoSEQ multiplex PCR; TCRdb's table is partial and in-frame only. The data hold 95,000 to 150,000 clones, with about 89% observed a single time. The material sequenced was peripheral blood, taken on day 0 of AZD1222 vaccination. Source of these receptors: an adult in good health.

V is TRBV18 and J is TRBJ1-1; D possibly corresponds to TRBD1 (6 bases). Looked up from germline, CDR1 is KGHSH and CDR2 is LQKENI. CDR3 length: 14 residues. V lost 2 bases and J lost 5, with 12 bases in between. Written as DNA, the CDR3 is TGTGCCAGCTCACCAGTAACAGGGACGACTGAAGCTTTCTTT. It encodes CASSPVTGTTEAFF.

The genes are TRBV5-8 and TRBJ2-5; D is ambiguous. V was trimmed by 0 bases and J by 5 bases, leaving 2 bases between them. This CDR3 is built from 11 residues. The germline gives CDR1 SGHTS, CDR2 YDEGEE. In DNA, the CDR3 is TGTGCCAGCAGCTTGGTGGAGACCCAGTACTTC. Its protein is CASSLVETQYF.

V is TRBV4-2 and J is TRBJ2-1, with D perhaps given as TRBD1 or TRBD2 (5 bases each). CDR1 and CDR2 (germline): LGHNA, YNFKEQ. Trimming pared 0 bases from V and 3 bases from J, leaving 9 bases between. This CDR3 comprises 15 residues. The CDR3 DNA sequence: TGTGCCAGCAGCCAAGATCGGGGCGGCTACAATGAGCAGTTCTTC. As protein: CASSQDRGGYNEQFF.

The CDR3 coding sequence is TGTGCCAGCAGCTTACCGGGGATTGGCTACACCTTC. This codes for CASSLPGIGYTF. This rearrangement joins TRBV11-1 to TRBJ1-2; unclear D gene. Trimming took 2 bases from V and 7 from J, leaving 8 bases between them. This CDR3 contains 12 residues. In germline, CDR1 is SGHAT, CDR2 FQDESV (reference sequence).

The gene calls are TRBV5-1 and TRBJ2-7; D possibly corresponds to TRBD1 (5 bases). The CDR3 loop spans 14 amino acids. The V and J ends lost 1 base and 3 bases respectively, with 11 bases between them. Germline assignment: CDR1 SGHRS and CDR2 YFSETQ. CDR3 bases: TGCGCCAGCAGCTTGTATGGGCAGGGCTACGAGCAGTACTTC. This codes for CASSLYGQGYEQYF. The full variable domain, rest sourced from reference TRBV5-1 and TRBJ2-7, is KAGVTQTPRYLIKTRGQQVTLSCSPISGHRSVSWYQQTPGQGLQFLFEYFSETQRNKGNFPGRFSGRQFSNSRSEMNVSTLELGDSALYLCASSLYGQGYEQYFGPGTRLTVT.

The chain carries TRBV18 and TRBJ2-3, with TRBD1 matching over 10 bases. Germline assignment: CDR1 KGHSH and CDR2 LQKENI. J gave up 2 bases and V 2 bases, and 7 bases lay outside the gene matches. CDR3 length equals 17 residues. The CDR3 loop reads CASSPTGQGESTDTQYF. CDR3 in DNA: TGTGCCAGCTCACCAACAGGACAGGGGGAGTCCACAGATACGCAGTATTTT.

The table lists this clone with a few counts. The rearrangement uses TRBV6-6 and TRBJ2-2; 14 bases fit TRBD2. The germline V gene encodes CDR1 MNHNY and CDR2 SVGAGI (reference sequence). Germline trimming cut 5 bases from V and 5 bases from J; bases unmatched to any gene: 7. The length of the CDR3 is 17 residues. The CDR3: CASSLRLAGGRTGELFF. CDR3 DNA: TGTGCCAGCAGTCTACGACTAGCGGGAGGGCGTACCGGGGAGCTGTTTTTT.

The CDR3 loop is CASRHGQGALPTEAFF. CDR3 sequence (DNA): TGTGCCAGCAGACATGGACAGGGGGCGCTCCCCACTGAAGCTTTCTTT. The chain joins TRBV6-6 to TRBJ1-1, with 11 bases fitting TRBD1. V gave up 6 bases and J gave up 4 bases; unmatched junction bases: 10. There are 16 residues in the CDR3. Germline-derived CDR1 and CDR2 are MNHNY and SVGAGI (reference sequence).

This chain uses TRBV29-1 with TRBJ1-3, with D unresolved. The V gene lost 6 bases and the J gene lost 4 bases, with 7 bases spanning the gap. CDR3 size: 11 residues. Germline assignment: CDR1 SQVTM and CDR2 ANQGSEA. As DNA, the CDR3 is TGCAGCGTCCCGATGGGAAACACCATATATTTT. It encodes CSVPMGNTIYF.

This chain connects TRBV3-1 (or the pseudogene TRBV3-2) to TRBJ1-1; D is possibly TRBD1 (5 bases). This CDR3 comprises 12 residues. V lost 4 bases and J 3 bases, leaving 6 bases between the germline ends. Germline CDR1 LGHDT, CDR2 YNNKEL (reference sequence). The CDR3 nucleotides are TGTGCCAGCAGCCGGGGCCACACTGAAGCTTTCTTT. It codes for CASSRGHTEAFF.